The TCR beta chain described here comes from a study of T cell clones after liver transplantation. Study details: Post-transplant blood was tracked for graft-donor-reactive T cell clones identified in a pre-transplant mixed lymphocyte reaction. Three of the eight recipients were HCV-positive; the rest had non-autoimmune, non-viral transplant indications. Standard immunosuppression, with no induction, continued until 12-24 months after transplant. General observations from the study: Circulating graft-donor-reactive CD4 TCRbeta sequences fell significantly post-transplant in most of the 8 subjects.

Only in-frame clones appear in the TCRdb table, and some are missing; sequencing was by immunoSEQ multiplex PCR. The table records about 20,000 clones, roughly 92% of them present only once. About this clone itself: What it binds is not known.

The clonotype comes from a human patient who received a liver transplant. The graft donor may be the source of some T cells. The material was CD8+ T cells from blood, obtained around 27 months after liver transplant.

In DNA, the CDR3 is TGTGCCAGCAGCTTAAGGACAGTCAACTATGGCTACACCTTC. It is translated as CASSLRTVNYGYTF. V gene TRBV11-2 combines with J gene TRBJ1-2, with D possibly TRBD1 on 6 matching bases. Trimming left V 2 bases short and J 2 bases short, with 9 bases between. This CDR3 is built from 14 residues. The germline V gene has CDR1 SGHAT and CDR2 FQNNGV.